This paragraph covers one T cell receptor (beta chain) sequence. Expressed TCRB transcripts were sequenced because the entire RNA isolate underwent reverse transcription. The table came from immunoSEQ multiplex PCR; TCRdb's copy has only in-frame clones and leaves some out. The table lists 620,000 or so clones, roughly a sixth of them singletons. This record belongs to a study of beta chain features in type 1 diabetes. Trimming removed 3 bases from V and 8 bases from J, with 17 bases in between. CDR1 and CDR2 (germline): SGHKS, YYEKEE (reference sequence). The CDR3 is 15 amino acids. The sequenced sample was naive CD4+ T cells from blood. The chain carries TRBV5-5 and TRBJ1-4, with a weak D call TRBD1 (5 bases). This sequence was found in a man between 18 and 29 years old in good health. Here the CDR3 DNA reads TGTGCCAGCAGCTCCACCTCGCCAGGGAAGGAAAAACTGTTTTTT. It translates to CASSSTSPGKEKLFF.